This T cell receptor (beta chain) was retrieved from a study of cytomegalovirus exposure and HLA in healthy donors. The wider study: Around 80 million unique TCR sequences came from HLA-typed donors in an early release. General observations from the study: Immune exposure information available was restricted to CMV serostatus.

Researchers ran the PCR with 60 Vbeta and 13 Jbeta primers. Some clones are missing from TCRdb's copy, which holds only in-frame ones; the method was immunoSEQ multiplex PCR. Of 90,000 or so clones detected, about 75% appear once; the ten largest clones hold about 9.4%. A remark on this clone: Its matching antigen is unknown.

The CDR3 is 14 amino acids. The V segment lost 3 bases and the J segment 5 bases; nucleotides outside the gene matches: 6. Per the germline V gene, CDR1 is PRHDT and CDR2 is FYEKMQ (reference sequence). The sequence came from a young man in good health and CMV-seropositive. The chain carries TRBV13 and TRBJ2-5, with 7 nucleotides matching TRBD2. Specimen: PBMCs. CDR3 nucleotides: TGTGCCAGCAGCTTGACTAGCCTTAAGGAGACCCAGTACTTC. Amino acids: CASSLTSLKETQYF.